The 23 T cell receptor beta chains reported below all come from one sample, sequenced in a study of T cell responses to AZD1222 COVID-19 vaccine. Measured with immunoSEQ multiplex PCR; TCRdb has only the in-frame clones, and not every one. The sample yields some 100,000 clones, 80% to 90% seen once. Sequences were derived from peripheral blood, sampled 28 days after the second AZD1222 dose. These TCRs come from an adult who received the AZD1222 COVID-19 vaccine.

This chain connects TRBV6-2 or TRBV6-3 to TRBJ2-2; 9 nucleotides match TRBD1. Germline CDR1 and CDR2: MNHEY and SVGEGT. V shed 2 bases, J shed 6 bases, and the junction held 4 bases outside the gene matches. This CDR3 spans 15 amino acids. In DNA form, the CDR3 reads TGTGCCAGCAGTTACCGCAGGACAGGGGCCGGGGAGCTGTTTTTT. Residues: CASSYRRTGAGELFF.

In this sample, this clone turned up once. The chain carries TRBV18 and TRBJ2-1; D ambiguous. Germline lookup yields CDR1 KGHSH and CDR2 LQKENI. V lost 3 bases, J lost 1 base, and 4 bases lay in between. The CDR3 sequence is 13 residues long. CDR3 bases: TGTGCCAGCTCACCGCCATCCTACAATGAGCAGTTCTTC. Translated, it gives CASSPPSYNEQFF.

The chain uses TRBV19 and TRBJ1-1; no firm D call. CDR3 size: 13 residues. Germline-derived CDR1 and CDR2 are LNHDA and SQIVND (reference sequence). V lost 6 bases and J 4 bases, leaving 12 bases between the germline ends. The CDR3 DNA reads TGTGCCAGTAGCTGGAGGAGAGGCACTGAAGCTTTCTTT. Residues: CASSWRRGTEAFF. Based on the CDR3 plus reference TRBV19 and TRBJ1-1, the full variable domain is DGGITQSPKYLFRKEGQNVTLSCEQNLNHDAMYWYRQDPGQGLRLIYYSQIVNDFQKGDIAEGYSVSREKKESFPLTVTSAQKNPTAFYLCASSWRRGTEAFFGQGTRLTVV.

V and J are TRBV2 and TRBJ1-2; 7 nucleotides match TRBD1. Germline V CDR1 and CDR2: SNHLY, FYNNEI. The J segment lost 8 bases and the V segment lost 8 bases, leaving 20 bases of the junction unmatched. This CDR3 comprises 16 residues. The CDR3 DNA is TGTGCCAGCTCAGTAACAACAGGGGCCCCTATCATGGGCTACACCTTC. Translated: CASSVTTGAPIMGYTF.

The gene calls are TRBV6-2 or TRBV6-3 and TRBJ1-5; D possibly corresponds to TRBD1 (5 bases). With 6 bases removed from V and 1 base from J, the gap between germline ends came to 13 bases. Germline V gene data show CDR1 as MNHEY and CDR2 as SVGEGT. CDR3 length equals 15 residues. This chain's CDR3 is CASSPRQPSNQPQHF. CDR3 coding DNA: TGTGCCAGCAGCCCACGACAGCCCAGCAATCAGCCCCAGCATTTT.

This chain links TRBV2 with TRBJ2-2; 10 nucleotides line up with TRBD2. Germline-derived CDR1 and CDR2 are SNHLY and FYNNEI. This CDR3 contains 16 residues. Losses at the gene ends were 3 bases for V and 12 bases for J; bases not matched to a gene: 13. CDR3: CASSDGASGSTGKLFF. The CDR3 nucleotides are TGTGCCAGCAGTGATGGGGCTAGCGGGAGTACGGGGAAGCTGTTTTTT.

A single count supports this clone. V is TRBV6-5 and J is TRBJ2-3, with 7 bases lining up with TRBD2. Per the germline V gene, CDR1 is MNHEY and CDR2 is SVGAGI. With V trimmed by 6 bases and J by 2 bases, 5 bases remained unmatched. This CDR3 has 14 amino acids. CDR3 sequence reads: CASRAAGDTDTQYF. The CDR3 nucleotides are TGTGCCAGCAGGGCGGCGGGAGACACAGATACGCAGTATTTT.

This clone was seen only once. V is TRBV11-3 and J is TRBJ2-1; 7 positions agree with TRBD1. V dropped 4 bases and J dropped 9; count of bases not matched to a gene: 6. Per the germline V gene, CDR1 is SGHNT and CDR2 is YENEEA. CDR3 length: 13 residues. The CDR3 DNA reads as TGTGCCAGCAGCTCTAGACAGGGCTTTGAGCAGTTCTTC. Protein product: CASSSRQGFEQFF. The entire variable domain, with the rest obtained from reference TRBV11-3 and TRBJ2-1, is as follows: EAGVVQSPRYKIIEKKQPVAFWCNPISGHNTLYWYLQNLGQGPELLIRYENEEAVDDSQLPKDRFSAERLKGVDSTLKIQPAELGDSAVYLCASSSRQGFEQFFGPGTRLTVL.

J is TRBJ2-3 and V is TRBV2; 10 bases agree with TRBD2. The CDR3 runs to 16 residues. Germline V gene data show CDR1 as SNHLY and CDR2 as FYNNEI. Trimming took 1 base from V and 5 from J; bases not matched to a gene: 6. DNA for the CDR3: TGTGCCAGCAGTGAAGGAGCGGGAGGGCCTATAGATACGCAGTATTTT. Encoded protein: CASSEGAGGPIDTQYF.

The V gene is TRBV10-3, the J gene TRBJ1-4; 7 nucleotides match TRBD1. The V and J ends lost 4 bases and 1 base, in that order; junction bases with no gene match: 3. CDR3 length equals 15 residues. Looked up from germline, CDR1 is ENHRY and CDR2 is SYGVKD. CDR3 in DNA: TGTGCCATCAGTGCCGACAGGGAAACTAATGAAAAACTGTTTTTT. Amino acids: CAISADRETNEKLFF.

V and J are TRBV5-4 and TRBJ2-7; D might be TRBD1 or TRBD2, each matching 5 bases. CDR1 and CDR2 from the germline V gene are SGHNT and YYREEE (reference sequence). The CDR3 is 14 amino acids. V was clipped by 2 bases and J by 3 bases, with 12 bases between them. CDR3 residues: CASSFEGSYYEQYF. DNA for the CDR3: TGTGCCAGCAGCTTCGAGGGGTCCTACTACGAGCAGTACTTC.

V is TRBV6-5 and J is TRBJ2-5; the D is unclear. This CDR3 has 15 amino acids. Per the germline V gene, CDR1 is MNHEY and CDR2 is SVGAGI. Trimming left V 0 bases short and J 1 base short, with 9 bases between. The DNA for the CDR3 is TGTGCCAGCAGTTACTCACCCTTCCCCCAAGAGACCCAGTACTTC. Its translation: CASSYSPFPQETQYF.

The rearrangement joins TRBV4-3 to TRBJ2-3, with 9 nucleotides matching TRBD2. This CDR3 comprises 16 residues. Unmatched junction bases numbered 5, after V lost 1 base and J lost 3 bases. Germline CDR1 and CDR2: LGHNA and YSLEER. This chain's CDR3 is CASSQAGRGGTDTQYF. The CDR3 DNA reads as TGCGCCAGCAGCCAAGCGGGGCGGGGGGGGACAGATACGCAGTATTTT.

The chain has TRBV19 and TRBJ1-1; D is undetermined. Trimming removed 4 bases from V and 4 bases from J, with 10 bases in between. The CDR3 runs 13 residues. CDR1 and CDR2 (germline): LNHDA, SQIVND (reference sequence). In DNA form, the CDR3 reads TGTGCCAGTAGTACTGAGCTGGGCACTGAAGCTTTCTTT. This sequence encodes CASSTELGTEAFF.

The chain links TRBV6-5 to TRBJ1-1, with TRBD1 matching 7 bases. The CDR3 totals 14 residues. From germline, CDR1 is MNHEY and CDR2 SVGAGI. The ends lost 4 bases at V and 5 bases at J; junction bases unmatched: 7. CDR3 protein: CASSLGTDKTEAFF. The CDR3 region has the DNA TGTGCCAGCAGTTTGGGGACAGATAAGACTGAAGCTTTCTTT.

This sequence joins TRBV19 and TRBJ2-5; 9 nucleotides line up with TRBD2. Germline V gene lookup returns CDR1 LNHDA and CDR2 SQIVND (reference sequence). With V trimmed by 7 bases and J by 1 base, 19 bases remained unmatched. There are 19 residues in the CDR3. CDR3 region: CASTDRFGGAGGPQETQYF. As DNA, the CDR3 is TGTGCCAGTACCGATCGTTTTGGAGGAGCGGGAGGCCCCCAAGAGACCCAGTACTTC.

The chain joins TRBV20-1 to TRBJ2-7; D is perhaps TRBD1 or TRBD2 (5 bases each). This CDR3 is 13 amino acids long. V was clipped by 3 bases and J by 3 bases, with 12 bases between them. From germline, CDR1 is DFQATT and CDR2 SNEGSKA (reference sequence). CDR3 sequence reads: CSASSGTHYEQYF. CDR3 DNA sequence: TGCAGTGCTAGTTCCGGGACCCACTACGAGCAGTACTTC.

CDR3 amino acids: CASSVGKGVNTEAFF. CDR3 nucleotide sequence: TGTGCCAGCAGCGTAGGAAAGGGGGTGAACACTGAAGCTTTCTTT. This chain joins TRBV9 and TRBJ1-1, with D perhaps TRBD1 (6 bases). V lost 0 bases, J lost 0 bases, and 9 bases lay in between. CDR1 and CDR2 from the germline V gene are SGDLS and YYNGEE. This CDR3 has 15 amino acids. The full variable domain, completed using reference TRBV9 and TRBJ1-1, is DSGVTQTPKHLITATGQRVTLRCSPRSGDLSVYWYQQSLDQGLQFLIQYYNGEERAKGNILERFSAQQFPDLHSELNLSSLELGDSALYFCASSVGKGVNTEAFFGQGTRLTVV.

The J gene is TRBJ1-3, the V gene TRBV14; D ambiguous. V was shortened by 9 bases and J by 5 bases, with 2 bases between the two germline ends. The germline V gene has CDR1 SGHDN and CDR2 FVKESK. The CDR3 spans 9 residues. Written as DNA, the CDR3 is TGTGCCAGAAGAAACACCATATATTTT. It specifies CARRNTIYF.

The gene calls are TRBV29-1 and TRBJ1-5; D is ambiguous. The V gene's germline CDR1 is SQVTM and CDR2 ANQGSEA. The CDR3 has 13 residues. V was pared by 0 bases and J by 4 bases, with 7 bases between. This CDR3 reads CSVEDESNQPQHF. In DNA form, the CDR3 reads TGCAGCGTTGAAGATGAGAGTAATCAGCCCCAGCATTTT.

The genes are TRBV5-1 and TRBJ2-1; 14 positions agree with TRBD2. Trimming removed 2 bases from V and 9 bases from J; junction bases left unmatched: 19. This CDR3 comprises 20 residues. Germline CDR1 SGHRS, CDR2 YFSETQ. The CDR3, as DNA: TGCGCCAGCAGCTTACGTGGTCGGACTAGCGGGGGGACCGTACATGGTGAGCAGTTCTTC. Translation: CASSLRGRTSGGTVHGEQFF.

Here the CDR3 DNA reads TGTGCCAGCTCACCCCAGGGAGATGGCTACACCTTC. As protein: CASSPQGDGYTF. The chain combines TRBV18 with TRBJ1-2; tentatively, D is TRBD1 (5 bases). The germline gives CDR1 KGHSH, CDR2 LQKENI. Trimming removed 3 bases at V and 6 bases at J, with 8 bases between. The CDR3 sequence is 12 residues long. The full variable domain, completed using reference TRBV18 and TRBJ1-2, is NAGVMQNPRHLVRRRGQEARLRCSPMKGHSHVYWYRQLPEEGLKFMVYLQKENIIDESGMPKERFSAEFPKEGPSILRIQQVVRGDSAAYFCASSPQGDGYTFGSGTRLTVV.

This rearrangement joins TRBV21-1 to TRBJ2-2; the table's D call, TRBD2, was not checked against the DNA. TRBV21-1 is recorded as a pseudogene. The CDR3 sequence is 14 residues long. CDR3: CASMSGGEAGELFF. The CDR3 region has the DNA TGTGCCAGCATGAGCGGAGGGGAAGCCGGGGAGCTGTTTTTT.